The rows below give T cell receptor beta chains drawn from one sample of a study of blood T cell repertoires in COVID-19. Sequencing used immunoSEQ multiplex PCR; TCRdb keeps in-frame clones, though not all of them. The repertoire holds 100,000 to 150,000 clones, with 87% as singletons. The sequenced material came from peripheral blood. These TCRs come from a human donor in a cohort sampled during active COVID-19. CDR3s include the opening cysteine and the closing phenylalanine or tryptophan. Fields, in order: V gene, CDR3 protein.

V: TRBV7-9
CDR3: CAGGTDNQPQHF

V: TRBV5-4
CDR3: CASRNSLLGTDTQYF

V: TRBV18
CDR3: CASSTSGTIYEQYF

V: TRBV3-1/TRBV3-2
CDR3: CASSQGYGQNTEAFF

V: TRBV19
CDR3: CASSSPLTSGSIYEQYF

V: TRBV6-5
CDR3: CASSTDFFYLNEQFF

V: TRBV29-1
CDR3: CSVDVGQGVFPYNEQFF

V: TRBV18
CDR3: CASSPGGDTEAFF

V: TRBV12-5
CDR3: CASASLAGGYEQYF

V: TRBV19
CDR3: CASSLNRVLVGYTF

V: TRBV30
CDR3: CAWSVVEGNEQYF

V: TRBV7-9
CDR3: CASSLQGDTGPTDTQYF

V: TRBV5-1
CDR3: CASSSTGGTDTQYF

V: TRBV7-9
CDR3: CASSLDLGQGEAFF

V: TRBV7-2
CDR3: CASSLAGITNEKLFF

V: TRBV18
CDR3: CASSYTGELFF

V: TRBV25-1
CDR3: CASSPLVGASLDTQYF

V: TRBV15
CDR3: CATSRVGGQRQPQHF

V: TRBV4-1
CDR3: CASRGGSREQYF

V: TRBV11-2
CDR3: CALGAAGVAGQYF

V: TRBV3-1/TRBV3-2
CDR3: CASSQARNTEAFF

V: TRBV3-1/TRBV3-2
CDR3: CASSPAGTGGGNTIYF

V: TRBV7-2
CDR3: CASSPPGPGRPYEQYF

V: TRBV5-1
CDR3: CASSSEEIAGNSYEQYF

V: TRBV28
CDR3: CASSPPSGRTQETQYF

V: TRBV11-3
CDR3: CASSYGYRGSEQYF

V: TRBV10-1
CDR3: CASREGLAGGYEQYF

V: TRBV10-1
CDR3: CASIARTSGNRTDTQYF